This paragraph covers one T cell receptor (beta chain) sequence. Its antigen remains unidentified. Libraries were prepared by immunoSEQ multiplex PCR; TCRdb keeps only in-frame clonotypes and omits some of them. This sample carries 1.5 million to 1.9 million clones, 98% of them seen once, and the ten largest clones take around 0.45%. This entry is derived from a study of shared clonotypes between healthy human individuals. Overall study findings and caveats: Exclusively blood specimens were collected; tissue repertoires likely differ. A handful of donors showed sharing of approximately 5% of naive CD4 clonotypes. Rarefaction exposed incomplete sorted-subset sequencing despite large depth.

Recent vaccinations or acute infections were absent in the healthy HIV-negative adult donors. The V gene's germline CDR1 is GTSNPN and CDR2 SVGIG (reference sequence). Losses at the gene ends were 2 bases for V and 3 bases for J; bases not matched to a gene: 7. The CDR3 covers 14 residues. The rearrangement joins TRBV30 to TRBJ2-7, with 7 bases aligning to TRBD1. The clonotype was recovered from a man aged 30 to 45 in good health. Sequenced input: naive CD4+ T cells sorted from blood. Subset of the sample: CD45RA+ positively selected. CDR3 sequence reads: CAWSWTGIFYEQYF. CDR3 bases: TGTGCCTGGAGTTGGACAGGTATTTTCTACGAGCAGTACTTC.